These 22 T cell receptor beta chains were all obtained from the same sample, sequenced in a study of blood T cell repertoires in COVID-19. Sequencing used immunoSEQ multiplex PCR; TCRdb keeps in-frame clones, though not all of them. The table includes hundreds of thousands of clones, just under 85% detected once. Sequenced: peripheral blood. Every receptor here comes from a man aged 80 or over with acute or convalescent COVID-19.

V gene TRBV3-1 (or the pseudogene TRBV3-2) combines with J gene TRBJ1-5, with 9 bases that match TRBD1. The CDR3 has 15 amino acids. Germline V gives CDR1 LGHDT, CDR2 YNNKEL (reference sequence). J gave up 5 bases and V 0 bases, and 2 bases lay outside the gene matches. The DNA of the CDR3 is TGTGCCAGCAGCCAAGAGGGACAGGGTGATCAGCCCCAGCATTTT. Translating it yields CASSQEGQGDQPQHF.

The sample holds a few counts of this clone. This chain connects TRBV27 to TRBJ1-5; no reliable D call. CDR1 is MNHEY and CDR2 is SMNVEV in the germline V gene (reference sequence). V was trimmed by 6 bases and J by 2 bases, leaving 5 bases between them. The CDR3 is 12 residues long. CDR3 protein: CASSNRNQPQHF. CDR3 nucleotide sequence: TGTGCCAGCAGCAATCGCAATCAGCCCCAGCATTTT.

The chain carries TRBV27 and TRBJ2-7; 9 nucleotides match TRBD1. The CDR3 is 14 amino acids. Germline values: CDR1 MNHEY, CDR2 SMNVEV (reference sequence). With 5 bases clipped from V and 4 bases from J, the junction kept 6 bases outside the gene matches. The CDR3: CASSTLGTGYEQYF. The CDR3 bases are TGTGCCAGCAGTACGCTCGGGACAGGGTACGAGCAGTACTTC.

This rearrangement joins TRBV7-9 to TRBJ2-3; 8 bases are shared with TRBD2. The CDR3 has 15 amino acids. V trimming: 1 base; J trimming: 4 bases; junction bases outside the gene matches: 4. Looked up from germline, CDR1 is SEHNR and CDR2 is FQNEAQ (reference sequence). CDR3 sequence: CASSLGGRQADTQYF. The CDR3 nucleotides read TGTGCCAGCAGCTTAGGCGGGAGGCAGGCAGATACGCAGTATTTT.

The DNA of the CDR3 is TGTGCCAGCAGTGGGGTGGGTAGGGACAAATCCTACGAGCAGTACTTC. As protein: CASSGVGRDKSYEQYF. The V gene is TRBV25-1, the J gene TRBJ2-7; maybe TRBD1 (6 bases). V gave up 4 bases and J gave up 1 base, with 17 bases separating them. Looked up from germline, CDR1 is MGHDK and CDR2 is SYGVNS. The CDR3 length is 16 residues.

The chain is built from TRBV19 and TRBJ1-2; D unclear. Trimming removed 7 bases from V and 4 bases from J, with 16 bases in between. This CDR3 spans 14 amino acids. CDR1 is LNHDA, CDR2 SQIVND, per germline (reference sequence). DNA of the CDR3: TGTGCCAGTACTAGCCCCACTTACTTCTATGGCTACACCTTC. Translating gives CASTSPTYFYGYTF.

This sequence joins TRBV27 and TRBJ1-5; D not resolved. CDR1 is MNHEY, CDR2 SMNVEV, per germline (reference sequence). The CDR3 has 15 amino acids. V was shortened by 2 bases and J by 1 base, with 9 bases between the two germline ends. For the CDR3, the DNA is TGTGCCAGCAGTTTAACGGGGTCCAGCAATCAGCCCCAGCATTTT. Translation: CASSLTGSSNQPQHF.

The chain couples TRBV5-1 to TRBJ1-2; 11 bases match TRBD1. The CDR3 is 14 amino acids. The germline V gene encodes CDR1 SGHRS and CDR2 YFSETQ. The V gene end was trimmed by 1 base and the J gene end by 8 bases; junction bases not matched to a gene: 4. The CDR3 nucleotides are TGCGCCAGCAGCTTGCCGGACAGGGGGCTCGGCTACACCTTC. This translates into CASSLPDRGLGYTF.

The gene calls are TRBV6-6 and TRBJ1-4; 8 nucleotides align to TRBD1. V lost 4 bases to trimming and J lost 5 bases; unmatched junction nucleotides: 6. Germline V gene lookup returns CDR1 MNHNY and CDR2 SVGAGI (reference sequence). The CDR3 sequence is 15 residues long. The CDR3 sequence: CASSWPGQENEKLFF. In nucleotides, the CDR3 is TGTGCCAGCAGTTGGCCGGGACAGGAAAATGAAAAACTGTTTTTT.

This chain uses TRBV19 with TRBJ2-7; weak D call: TRBD1 (6 bases). Trimming pared 6 bases from V and 1 base from J, leaving 16 bases between. Germline values: CDR1 LNHDA, CDR2 SQIVND (reference sequence). The CDR3 runs to 15 residues. The CDR3, as DNA: TGTGCCAGTAGGCTCCGAGGGGGAATTTCCTACGAGCAGTACTTC. Amino acids: CASRLRGGISYEQYF.

The genes are TRBV5-1 and TRBJ2-3, with TRBD1 identical over 7 bases. After removal of 2 bases from V and 2 bases from J, the junction contained 5 bases not matched to a gene. In germline, CDR1 is SGHRS, CDR2 YFSETQ. The CDR3 has 15 residues. The CDR3 region has the DNA TGCGCCAGCAGCTTTTTGACAGGGACCACAGATACGCAGTATTTT. This sequence encodes CASSFLTGTTDTQYF.

The sample holds a few counts of this clone. The chain couples TRBV5-1 to TRBJ1-3; no firm D call. V lost 6 bases to trimming and J lost 3 bases, with 10 bases between them. The CDR3 is 13 amino acids. Germline CDR1 reads SGHRS; CDR2 reads YFSETQ. CDR3 region: CASTRDFGNTIYF. CDR3 nucleotides: TGCGCCAGCACTAGAGACTTTGGAAACACCATATATTTT.

The chain has TRBV5-4 and TRBJ2-2; 7 bases match TRBD1. Losses at the gene ends were 4 bases for V and 7 bases for J; bases not matched to a gene: 13. CDR1 and CDR2 (germline): SGHNT, YYREEE (reference sequence). CDR3 size: 16 residues. This chain's CDR3 is CASSPRGRQGIGELFF. For the CDR3, the DNA is TGTGCCAGCAGCCCGAGGGGGCGACAGGGTATCGGGGAGCTGTTTTTT.

The chain carries TRBV18 and TRBJ1-6, with 9 positions matching TRBD1. Losses at the gene ends were 2 bases for V and 6 bases for J; bases not matched to a gene: 2. This CDR3 is built from 15 residues. CDR1 KGHSH and CDR2 LQKENI come from the germline V gene. CDR3: CASSPGTGSNSPLHF. In nucleotides, the CDR3 is TGTGCCAGCTCACCAGGGACAGGGAGTAATTCACCCCTCCACTTT.

The chain couples TRBV2 to TRBJ2-2; 7 positions agree with TRBD2. The CDR3 contains 15 residues. V shed 5 bases and J 4 bases; nucleotides not matched to a gene: 7. Germline lookup yields CDR1 SNHLY and CDR2 FYNNEI. The chain's CDR3 is CASSRGGEITGELFF. As DNA, the CDR3 is TGTGCCAGCAGTCGGGGAGGGGAAATCACCGGGGAGCTGTTTTTT.

The V call is TRBV28, the J call TRBJ2-2; D is unresolved. The V end lost 5 bases, the J end lost 7 bases, and 17 bases lay between the germline ends. The CDR3 sequence is 15 residues long. Germline CDR1 is MDHEN and CDR2 is SYDVKM. The CDR3 reads CASSRPRPSGGELFF. CDR3 nucleotides: TGTGCCAGCAGTCGCCCCCGGCCATCAGGCGGGGAGCTGTTTTTT.

The genes are TRBV6-5 and TRBJ1-1; D may be TRBD1 (5 bases). This CDR3 is built from 16 residues. CDR1 is MNHEY and CDR2 is SVGAGI in the germline V gene. Trimming cost V 0 bases and J 5 bases, with 16 bases left between them. This CDR3 is CASSYSRKGLRTEAFF. In DNA, the CDR3 is TGTGCCAGCAGTTACTCGAGAAAGGGGCTGAGGACTGAAGCTTTCTTT.

The gene calls are TRBV3-1 (or the pseudogene TRBV3-2) and TRBJ2-7; 14 nucleotides match TRBD2. Trimming removed 4 bases from V and 2 bases from J; junction bases left unmatched: 10. The V gene's germline CDR1 is LGHDT and CDR2 YNNKEL (reference sequence). The CDR3 contains 18 residues. The CDR3 bases are TGTGCCAGCAGCCCCCGGTTAGGGACTAGCGGGAGTGCCTACGAGCAGTACTTC. Amino acid sequence: CASSPRLGTSGSAYEQYF.

V usage is TRBV7-2 and J usage is TRBJ2-1; TRBD2 agrees at 8 bases. This CDR3 comprises 14 residues. J lost 7 bases, V lost 1 base, and 3 bases had no gene match. The germline CDR1 and CDR2 sequences are SGHTA and FQGNSA. CDR3 nucleotide sequence: TGTGCCAGCAGCTTAGTACGGGAGGGTAATGAGCAGTTCTTC. Translated: CASSLVREGNEQFF.

The rearrangement joins TRBV28 to TRBJ2-2, with TRBD1 matching 8 bases. Germline CDR1 reads MDHEN; CDR2 reads SYDVKM. CDR3 length equals 13 residues. V lost 3 bases, J lost 6 bases, and 0 bases stayed unmatched. The CDR3, as DNA: TGTGCCAGCAGTTTGGACAGGGCCGGGGAGCTGTTTTTT. Translating it yields CASSLDRAGELFF.

This clone was detected a few times. V is TRBV7-8 and J is TRBJ2-2; 11 bases line up with TRBD2. CDR1 SGHVS and CDR2 FQNEAQ come from the germline V gene. CDR3 length equals 16 residues. Germline trimming cut 6 bases from V and 0 bases from J; bases unmatched to any gene: 3. The CDR3 protein is CASSLLAGANTGELFF. The CDR3 coding sequence is TGTGCCAGCAGTCTACTAGCGGGAGCGAACACCGGGGAGCTGTTTTTT. Drawing the rest from reference TRBV7-8 and TRBJ2-2, the complete variable domain is GAGVSQSPRYKVAKRGQDVALRCDPISGHVSLFWYQQALGQGPEFLTYFQNEAQLDKSGLPSDRFFAERPEGSVSTLKIQRTQQEDSAVYLCASSLLAGANTGELFFGEGSRLTVL.

The count of this clone is one. This chain links TRBV5-1 with TRBJ2-2, with D tentatively TRBD2 (5 bases). The CDR3 is 16 amino acids. Trimming removed 0 bases at V and 3 bases at J, with 12 bases between. Germline V CDR1 and CDR2: SGHRS, YFSETQ. The DNA for the CDR3 is TGCGCCAGCAGCTTGGAAGGGCGGGTCGACACCGGGGAGCTGTTTTTT. Translating gives CASSLEGRVDTGELFF.